This TCR beta chain stems from a study of cytomegalovirus exposure and HLA in healthy donors. Study-level background: The roughly 120 validation repertoires used the same platform as the roughly 700 first-cohort repertoires (as reported by a later analysis).

Note on this clone: Its matching antigen is unknown.

The V and J ends lost 2 bases and 0 bases, in that order; junction bases with no gene match: 4. Germline CDR1 reads SGHAT; CDR2 reads FQNNGV. The CDR3 runs 17 residues. TCRdb keeps only in-frame clones here, not all; method: immunoSEQ multiplex PCR. In the table there are some 150,000 clones, roughly nine tenths of which are singletons. Study conclusions and caveats: In vitro testing confirmed three CMV-associated chains as specific for CMV antigens. Researchers catalogued approximately 160 TCR beta chains as cytomegalovirus-associated. Reported results showed that the classifier diagnosed cytomegalovirus status with high specificity and sensitivity.

Input material: PBMCs. The sequence was obtained from a woman aged 18-29 years in good health and CMV-seropositive. The chain has TRBV11-2 and TRBJ2-1; 10 positions agree with TRBD2. The CDR3 sequence: CASSLLPSGSSYNEQFF. For the CDR3, the DNA is TGTGCCAGCAGCTTACTTCCTAGCGGGAGCTCCTACAATGAGCAGTTCTTC.